This T cell receptor beta chain comes out of a study of T cell responses to AZD1222 COVID-19 vaccine. V lost 10 bases and J 11 bases, leaving 20 bases between the germline ends. In germline, CDR1 is SGHNT, CDR2 YYREEE (reference sequence). The CDR3 consists of 12 residues. Broader study findings: Possibly, clonal diversity was underestimated; donors were largely white British and included more females. Repertoires were sampled only after the peak T cell response. The number of AZD1222 recipients seropositive at baseline was only five or six. Spike-specific TCR breadth and depth went up after people got two AZD1222 doses.

Clones were read by immunoSEQ multiplex PCR, and TCRdb kept only the in-frame ones, dropping some. Of some 150,000 clones in the sample, roughly nine tenths were seen once. As for this clone: The antigen is not known.

J is TRBJ2-3 and V is TRBV5-4; D may be TRBD2 (6 bases). The source of this sequence is an adult in good health. Source: peripheral blood, taken on day 0 of AZD1222 vaccination. CDR3 region: CAGGLSGSGQYF. The CDR3 DNA sequence: TGTGCCGGGGGACTCTCAGGGTCCGGGCAGTATTTT.